A single sample is the source of the 23 T cell receptor beta chains below, sequenced in a study of early T cells in non-severe SARS-CoV-2 infection. TCRdb used MiXCR to reprocess the 5' RACE reads, holding one entry per CDR3 protein. The data contain about 110,000 distinct CDR3 sequences, roughly 12% of them singletons. The sample in question was whole blood, obtained at baseline. Receptors originate from an adult who was a healthcare worker with PCR-confirmed SARS-CoV-2 infection or an uninfected control (not recorded which).

The V and J genes are TRBV2 and TRBJ2-4; no clear D gene. The CDR3 contains 13 residues. Trimming pared 7 bases from V and 0 bases from J, leaving 7 bases between. From germline, CDR1 is SNHLY and CDR2 FYNNEI. CDR3 in DNA: TGTGCCAGCAAGGAACTAGCCAAAAACATTCAGTACTTC. Translation gives CASKELAKNIQYF.

In this sample, this clonotype turned up many times. In DNA form, the CDR3 reads TGTGCCAGCAGTTTCATCGGGAAGCTCCAAGAGACCCAGTACTTC. The encoded protein is CASSFIGKLQETQYF. The rearrangement links TRBV28 to TRBJ2-5; maybe TRBD2 (5 bases). The CDR3 length is 15 residues. V shed 3 bases and J shed 1 base, with 12 bases lying between them. CDR1 and CDR2 (germline): MDHEN, SYDVKM.

The J gene is TRBJ2-7, the V gene TRBV5-1; D is uncertain. This CDR3 has 14 amino acids. Germline values: CDR1 SGHRS, CDR2 YFSETQ. V shed 3 bases and J shed 2 bases, with 12 bases lying between them. The CDR3 protein is CASSSAVTPYEQYF. DNA for the CDR3: TGCGCCAGCAGCTCGGCCGTGACACCCTACGAGCAGTACTTC.

This clonotype was detected a few times. The chain has TRBV7-8 and TRBJ2-1, with 12 bases that match TRBD2. V shed 2 bases and J 3 bases; nucleotides not matched to a gene: 5. Germline lookup yields CDR1 SGHVS and CDR2 FQNEAQ. The CDR3 sequence is 17 residues long. The chain's CDR3 is CASSLTWTSGNYNEQFF. As DNA, the CDR3 is TGTGCCAGCAGCTTAACCTGGACTAGCGGGAACTACAATGAGCAGTTCTTC.

This clonotype was recorded many times. This chain connects TRBV20-1 to TRBJ2-3; 7 bases align to TRBD2. Trimming at V came to 6 bases and at J to 2 bases, leaving 11 bases not matched to a gene. CDR1 DFQATT and CDR2 SNEGSKA come from the germline V gene (reference sequence). The CDR3 is 15 amino acids. CDR3 nucleotide sequence: TGCAGTGCCCGACCACTAGCGCCATTCACAGATACGCAGTATTTT. Translated: CSARPLAPFTDTQYF.

The V gene is TRBV6-5, the J gene TRBJ2-7, with TRBD2 matching 8 bases. After removal of 4 bases from V and 5 bases from J, the junction contained 10 bases not matched to a gene. CDR1 and CDR2 (germline): MNHEY, SVGAGI. This CDR3 has 15 residues. The CDR3, as DNA: TGTGCCAGCAGTTCCCAGGGTGCGGGGGGCGACGAGCAGTACTTC. Amino acids: CASSSQGAGGDEQYF.

This clonotype has at least ten counts. The rearrangement joins TRBV5-1 to TRBJ1-2; a possible D gene is TRBD1 (5 bases). Germline V gene data show CDR1 as SGHRS and CDR2 as YFSETQ. This CDR3 comprises 14 residues. Trimming left V 2 bases short and J 6 bases short, with 14 bases between. The CDR3: CASSFRTARDGYTF. DNA of the CDR3: TGCGCCAGCAGCTTCCGGACGGCCAGGGATGGCTACACCTTC.

The V gene is TRBV29-1, the J gene TRBJ2-3, with TRBD2 matching 8 bases. Per germline, CDR1 SQVTM and CDR2 ANQGSEA. V dropped 2 bases and J dropped 4; count of bases not matched to a gene: 11. The CDR3 loop spans 16 amino acids. CDR3 residues: CSVESREGLEADTQYF. In DNA, the CDR3 is TGCAGCGTTGAATCTCGGGAGGGTCTGGAGGCAGATACGCAGTATTTT.

The rearrangement links TRBV18 to TRBJ1-6, with D possibly being TRBD1 (5 bases). Trimming removed 7 bases at V and 8 bases at J, with 15 bases between. CDR3 length: 14 amino acids. Germline CDR1 KGHSH, CDR2 LQKENI. CDR3 bases: TGTGCCAGCTTCTCCGGGGCCAAGGATTCACCCCTCCACTTT. Translating it yields CASFSGAKDSPLHF.

V is TRBV29-1 and J is TRBJ2-1; D ambiguous. Deletions cut 5 bases from V and 8 bases from J, with 13 bases between. The CDR3 is 12 amino acids. The germline V gene encodes CDR1 SQVTM and CDR2 ANQGSEA. The CDR3 DNA reads as TGCAGCGTTCCGAGCAAGGCCGATGAGCAGTTCTTC. Residues: CSVPSKADEQFF.

The chain couples TRBV6-6 to TRBJ1-4, with TRBD1 identical over 7 bases. The CDR3 extends over 14 amino acids. Germline V gives CDR1 MNHNY, CDR2 SVGAGI (reference sequence). V lost 6 bases, J lost 7 bases, and 8 bases stayed unmatched. CDR3 in DNA: TGTGCCAGCAGCCGACAGGGAGGGTCTGAAAAACTGTTTTTT. It is translated as CASSRQGGSEKLFF.

V usage is TRBV7-9 and J usage is TRBJ2-4; the D is unclear. V dropped 4 bases and J dropped 0 bases, with 10 bases sitting between them. The CDR3 length is 15 residues. Germline values: CDR1 SEHNR, CDR2 FQNEAQ (reference sequence). The CDR3 coding sequence is TGTGCCAGCAGCTCCCCCGATTTAGCCAAAAACATTCAGTACTTC. Amino acid sequence: CASSSPDLAKNIQYF.

The chain has TRBV18 and TRBJ1-2, with 7 positions matching TRBD1. From germline, CDR1 is KGHSH and CDR2 LQKENI. The CDR3 has 14 amino acids. With V trimmed by 0 bases and J by 5 bases, 3 bases remained unmatched. CDR3 sequence reads: CASSPPDRTYGYTF. In DNA, the CDR3 is TGTGCCAGCTCACCACCGGACAGGACTTATGGCTACACCTTC.

This clonotype was seen only a few times. The CDR3 protein is CASSLVEGMHGYTF. Here the CDR3 DNA reads TGTGCCAGCAGCTTGGTGGAGGGCATGCATGGCTACACCTTC. J is TRBJ1-2 and V is TRBV7-9, with no clear D. The CDR3 length is 14 residues. Trimming stripped 3 bases from V and 6 bases from J, with 14 bases between. Looked up from germline, CDR1 is SEHNR and CDR2 is FQNEAQ (reference sequence). Complete variable domain (other parts from reference TRBV7-9 and TRBJ1-2): DTGVSQNPRHKITKRGQNVTFRCDPISEHNRLYWYRQTLGQGPEFLTYFQNEAQLEKSRLLSDRFSAERPKGSFSTLEIQRTEQGDSAMYLCASSLVEGMHGYTFGSGTRLTVV.

This clonotype was found a few times. The chain is built from TRBV5-1 and TRBJ1-1; D gene unclear. The CDR3 contains 14 residues. Trimming removed 1 base from V and 4 bases from J, with 11 bases in between. Germline CDR1 is SGHRS and CDR2 is YFSETQ. CDR3 sequence reads: CASSLTVLATEAFF. As DNA, the CDR3 is TGCGCCAGCAGCTTGACAGTTTTAGCCACTGAAGCTTTCTTT. The entire variable domain, with the rest obtained from reference TRBV5-1 and TRBJ1-1, is as follows: KAGVTQTPRYLIKTRGQQVTLSCSPISGHRSVSWYQQTPGQGLQFLFEYFSETQRNKGNFPGRFSGRQFSNSRSEMNVSTLELGDSALYLCASSLTVLATEAFFGQGTRLTVV.

A few counts support this clonotype. The rearrangement joins TRBV5-4 to TRBJ2-3; either TRBD1 or TRBD2 may supply D (5 bases each). V lost 7 bases, J lost 4 bases, and 13 bases lay in between. Germline V CDR1 and CDR2: SGHNT, YYREEE (reference sequence). The CDR3 runs 13 residues. For the CDR3, the DNA is TGTGCCAGCGAAACTAGGGGATCAGATACGCAGTATTTT. Its protein product is CASETRGSDTQYF.

This chain joins TRBV29-1 and TRBJ2-7; D tentatively fits TRBD1 or TRBD2 (7 bases each). The CDR3 length is 12 residues. V was trimmed by 7 bases and J by 7 bases, leaving 17 bases between them. Germline V gene sequence: CDR1 SQVTM, CDR2 ANQGSEA. The CDR3 region has the DNA TGCAGCGCGAGGGGGCGCGGGGGTGAGCAGTACTTC. It yields the protein CSARGRGGEQYF.

The chain combines TRBV20-1 with TRBJ2-3; D is unresolved. V was trimmed by 6 bases and J by 0 bases, leaving 10 bases between them. Per germline, CDR1 DFQATT and CDR2 SNEGSKA (reference sequence). CDR3 length: 13 residues. The CDR3: CSARIQSTDTQYF. CDR3 nucleotides: TGCAGTGCCAGAATACAGAGCACAGATACGCAGTATTTT.

There are a few counts of this clonotype. The V and J genes are TRBV5-1 and TRBJ2-1; 8 bases match TRBD1. The V gene's germline CDR1 is SGHRS and CDR2 YFSETQ. The CDR3 runs 15 residues. With 4 bases clipped from V and 5 bases from J, the junction kept 8 bases outside the gene matches. The CDR3 is CASSELGTGHNEQFF. The CDR3 DNA follows: TGCGCCAGCAGCGAACTAGGGACAGGCCACAATGAGCAGTTCTTC. Drawing the rest from reference TRBV5-1 and TRBJ2-1, the complete variable domain is KAGVTQTPRYLIKTRGQQVTLSCSPISGHRSVSWYQQTPGQGLQFLFEYFSETQRNKGNFPGRFSGRQFSNSRSEMNVSTLELGDSALYLCASSELGTGHNEQFFGPGTRLTVL.

This clonotype was picked up many times. CDR3 residues: CASSAWPGRDTEAFF. Here the CDR3 DNA reads TGTGCCAGCAGCGCCTGGCCAGGACGCGACACTGAAGCTTTCTTT. V gene TRBV7-9 combines with J gene TRBJ1-1; D is undetermined. Trimming stripped 5 bases from V and 3 bases from J, with 16 bases between. The CDR3 is 15 amino acids. Looked up from germline, CDR1 is SEHNR and CDR2 is FQNEAQ (reference sequence).

The rearrangement links TRBV24-1 to TRBJ2-3; D may match TRBD1 or TRBD2 (5 bases each). Per germline, CDR1 KGHDR and CDR2 SFDVKD. V lost 1 base to trimming and J lost 4 bases, with 14 bases between them. The CDR3 is 16 amino acids. The CDR3 region has the DNA TGTGCCACCAGTGATTTTGTGAGGGGCAGGGCAGATACGCAGTATTTT. Translation gives CATSDFVRGRADTQYF.

This clonotype was observed at least ten times. V gene TRBV19 combines with J gene TRBJ1-5; D remains unclear. This CDR3 contains 14 residues. The V gene's germline CDR1 is LNHDA and CDR2 SQIVND (reference sequence). V was clipped by 5 bases and J by 1 base, with 9 bases between them. CDR3 amino acids: CASSARRSNQPQHF. For the CDR3, the DNA is TGTGCCAGTAGTGCCAGGAGGAGCAATCAGCCCCAGCATTTT.

Only one count was recorded for this clonotype. This chain uses TRBV29-1 with TRBJ1-2; D uncertain. The CDR3 has 16 amino acids. Germline V CDR1 and CDR2: SQVTM, ANQGSEA. Trimming removed 1 base from V and 4 bases from J, with 19 bases in between. For the CDR3, the DNA is TGCAGCGTTGAAGGAGGAGGTAGGAGCCGTTCCTATGGCTACACCTTC. It yields the protein CSVEGGGRSRSYGYTF.